The 14 T cell receptor beta chains reported below all come from one sample, sequenced in a study of blood T cell repertoires in COVID-19. Repertoires were generated with immunoSEQ multiplex PCR, while TCRdb's copy carries only in-frame clones and drops some. This sample yields approximately 230,000 clones, of which more than 70% are seen a single time; approximately 6% belongs to the top ten. The sequencing sample was made of peripheral blood. The receptors derive from a woman under 40 with COVID-19, enrolled during active disease.

V and J are TRBV14 and TRBJ1-2, with TRBD1 matching 7 bases. V dropped 2 bases and J dropped 5; count of bases not matched to a gene: 17. CDR3 size: 18 residues. Germline CDR1 SGHDN, CDR2 FVKESK. In nucleotides, the CDR3 is TGTGCCAGCAGCCAACTACGCCGGGACAGCCCCTTAGGTTATGGCTACACCTTC. It is translated as CASSQLRRDSPLGYGYTF.

The chain uses TRBV7-9 and TRBJ2-7; 10 bases align to TRBD2. The J segment lost 6 bases and the V segment lost 5 bases, leaving 7 bases of the junction unmatched. CDR3 size: 14 residues. The germline CDR1 and CDR2 sequences are SEHNR and FQNEAQ (reference sequence). CDR3 sequence reads: CASSPPSGSAEQYV. The CDR3 DNA follows: TGTGCCAGCAGCCCCCCTAGCGGGAGTGCCGAGCAGTACGTC.

The chain employs TRBV7-2 and TRBJ2-5, with D possibly TRBD1 on 5 matching bases. Germline CDR1 reads SGHTA; CDR2 reads FQGNSA. CDR3 length equals 13 residues. V was cut by 4 bases and J by 2 bases, with 8 bases left in between. The CDR3 loop is CASSYQGQETQYF. Written as DNA, the CDR3 is TGTGCCAGCAGCTATCAGGGTCAAGAGACCCAGTACTTC.

This chain uses TRBV5-4 with TRBJ1-2; TRBD1 might be the D (5 bases). The CDR3 contains 14 residues. Looked up from germline, CDR1 is SGHNT and CDR2 is YYREEE (reference sequence). Trimming shortened V by 0 bases and J by 3 bases, and 9 bases separated the two germline ends. The CDR3 DNA follows: TGTGCCAGCAGCTTGGTCGGCAGGGACTATGGCTACACCTTC. Translation gives CASSLVGRDYGYTF.

The chain combines TRBV29-1 with TRBJ2-5; 11 bases align to TRBD2. Trimming removed 6 bases from V and 5 bases from J; junction bases left unmatched: 5. CDR1 is SQVTM and CDR2 is ANQGSEA in the germline V gene. The CDR3 totals 13 residues. This CDR3 is CSVLAGVGETQYF. The CDR3 DNA sequence: TGCAGCGTACTAGCGGGAGTAGGGGAGACCCAGTACTTC.

The rearrangement links TRBV6-2 or TRBV6-3 to TRBJ2-1, with TRBD1 as a possible D gene (5 bases). CDR3 length: 16 residues. V lost 6 bases, J lost 7 bases, and 22 bases lay in between. Germline V gene data show CDR1 as MNHEY and CDR2 as SVGEGT. The CDR3 protein is CASSPNYDTKGNEQFF. Written as DNA, the CDR3 is TGTGCCAGCAGCCCGAATTACGACACAAAGGGGAATGAGCAGTTCTTC.

Written as DNA, the CDR3 is TGTGCCACCAGTGACCAAGGGGATCAGCCCCAGCATTTT. The encoded protein is CATSDQGDQPQHF. The chain carries TRBV24-1 and TRBJ1-5, with D tentatively TRBD1 (5 bases). Trimming removed 4 bases at V and 5 bases at J, with 8 bases between. There are 13 residues in the CDR3. CDR1 KGHDR and CDR2 SFDVKD come from the germline V gene.

This clone was counted many times. The same CDR3 can be traced to other DNA sequences in this sample. J is TRBJ1-5 and V is TRBV6-5, with TRBD1 matching over 7 bases. This CDR3 has 14 amino acids. The junction had 7 bases not matched to a gene; V was cut back by 7 bases and J by 4 bases. The germline V gene has CDR1 MNHEY and CDR2 SVGAGI. CDR3 region: CASNPTGSNQPQHF. The CDR3 DNA is TGTGCCAGCAACCCGACAGGGTCAAATCAGCCCCAGCATTTT.

The rearrangement links TRBV9 to TRBJ2-2; 8 positions match TRBD2. This CDR3 region has 19 residues. Germline lookup yields CDR1 SGDLS and CDR2 YYNGEE. V lost 8 bases and J lost 4; bases outside the gene matches: 22. The chain's CDR3 is CASGPRGSASGSGTGELFF. Here the CDR3 DNA reads TGTGCCAGTGGTCCGCGGGGAAGCGCGAGCGGGAGTGGCACCGGGGAGCTGTTTTTT.

On this clone itself: The same CDR3 also results from other DNA sequences found in this sample. V and J are TRBV18 and TRBJ1-1; TRBD1 is a possible D gene (6 bases). Per germline, CDR1 KGHSH and CDR2 LQKENI. V shed 6 bases and J shed 5 bases, with 13 bases lying between them. The CDR3 runs 13 residues. CDR3 sequence: CASSPRGDTEAFF. DNA for the CDR3: TGTGCCAGCTCCCCCAGGGGTGATACTGAAGCTTTCTTT.

The CDR3 region is CASSQGGPSGGAYNEQFF. DNA for the CDR3: TGCGCCAGCAGCCAAGGGGGCCCTAGCGGGGGTGCCTACAATGAGCAGTTCTTC. The V and J genes are TRBV4-3 and TRBJ2-1; 10 nucleotides align to TRBD2. Germline trimming cut 1 base from V and 2 bases from J; bases unmatched to any gene: 8. The CDR3 has 18 residues. Per germline, CDR1 LGHNA and CDR2 YSLEER.

The rearrangement uses TRBV5-4 and TRBJ1-1, with 7 nucleotides matching TRBD1. Per the germline V gene, CDR1 is SGHNT and CDR2 is YYREEE (reference sequence). With 4 bases clipped from V and 0 bases from J, the junction kept 3 bases outside the gene matches. This CDR3 contains 14 residues. CDR3 in DNA: TGTGCCAGCAGCCGGGACAGTCTGAACACTGAAGCTTTCTTT. Amino acids: CASSRDSLNTEAFF.

V usage is TRBV9 and J usage is TRBJ2-5, with 9 bases lining up with TRBD2. Germline CDR1 SGDLS, CDR2 YYNGEE. V lost 4 bases and J lost 5; bases outside the gene matches: 9. This CDR3 is 15 amino acids long. CDR3 region: CASSKNSGSVETQYF. CDR3 DNA sequence: TGTGCCAGCAGCAAAAATAGCGGGAGTGTGGAGACCCAGTACTTC.

In DNA form, the CDR3 reads TGCGCCAGCAGCTCCTGGACAGAGTTAGAGACCCAGTACTTC. This sequence encodes CASSSWTELETQYF. The J gene is TRBJ2-5, the V gene TRBV5-1, with a possible D match to TRBD1 (6 bases). Germline CDR1 reads SGHRS; CDR2 reads YFSETQ. V was shortened by 3 bases and J by 4 bases, with 13 bases between the two germline ends. The CDR3 loop spans 14 amino acids.